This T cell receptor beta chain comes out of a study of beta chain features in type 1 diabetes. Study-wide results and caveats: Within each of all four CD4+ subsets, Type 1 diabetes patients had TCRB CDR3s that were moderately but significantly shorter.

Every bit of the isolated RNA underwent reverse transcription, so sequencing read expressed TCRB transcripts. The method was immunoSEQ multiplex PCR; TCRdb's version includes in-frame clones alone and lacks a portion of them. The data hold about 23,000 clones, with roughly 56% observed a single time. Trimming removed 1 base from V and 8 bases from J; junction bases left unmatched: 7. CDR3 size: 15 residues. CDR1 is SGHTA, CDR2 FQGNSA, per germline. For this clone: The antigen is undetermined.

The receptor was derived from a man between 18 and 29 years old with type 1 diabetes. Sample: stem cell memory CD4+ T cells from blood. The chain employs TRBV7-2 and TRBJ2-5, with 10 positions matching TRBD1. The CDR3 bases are TGTGCCAGCAGCTTAGGGGGACAGGGGCGTATAACCCAGTACTTC. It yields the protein CASSLGGQGRITQYF.